This T cell receptor beta chain originates from a study of T cells in Graves' hyperthyroidism and ophthalmopathy. The wider study: Peripheral blood was secured at the point of initial diagnosis, before any treatment.

TCR beta CDR3 sequences were amplified from RNA transcripts. An initial round of RT-PCR targeting the TCR CDR3 relied on the HTBI primer set. From the multiplex PCR reads, TCRdb called clonotypes with MiXCR, one entry per CDR3 protein. The sample lists approximately 640,000 distinct CDR3 sequences, roughly 15% occurring once. V lost 7 bases to trimming and J lost 14 bases, with 18 bases between them. The germline V gene encodes CDR1 SQVTM and CDR2 ANQGSEA. The length of the CDR3 is 11 residues. This clonotype was seen a handful of times. The sequencing sample was made of blood. This receptor was taken from a woman aged 25-40 years with Graves' hyperthyroidism. The V and J genes are TRBV29-1 and TRBJ1-5; D not resolved. The CDR3 loop is CSAWWGEQEHF. Written as DNA, the CDR3 is TGCAGCGCCTGGTGGGGAGAACAAGAGCATTTT.